The 5 T cell receptor beta chains below all came from one sample that was sequenced in a study of cytomegalovirus exposure and HLA in healthy donors. Researchers ran the PCR with 60 Vbeta and 13 Jbeta primers. The table came from immunoSEQ multiplex PCR; TCRdb's copy has only in-frame clones and leaves some out. The sample consists of roughly 170,000 clones, 84% of them appearing once. Sequenced sample: PBMCs. Receptors originate from a girl aged 2-10 years in good health and CMV-seropositive.

The chain links TRBV25-1 to TRBJ1-2, with D tentatively TRBD1 (5 bases). The V end lost 1 base, the J end lost 8 bases, and 23 bases lay between the germline ends. The length of the CDR3 is 17 residues. Germline lookup yields CDR1 MGHDK and CDR2 SYGVNS. Here the CDR3 DNA reads TGTGCCAGCAGTGAATTTTTGACGGGGAGGGGCGAAGAAGGCTACACCTTC. It translates to CASSEFLTGRGEEGYTF.

This clone was seen more than once but under ten times. The J gene is TRBJ2-2, the V gene TRBV13; TRBD1 matches at 8 bases. The V gene's germline CDR1 is PRHDT and CDR2 FYEKMQ (reference sequence). CDR3 length: 15 residues. V gave up 5 bases and J gave up 5 bases; unmatched junction bases: 7. CDR3 amino acids: CASSPRTGRTGELFF. The CDR3, as DNA: TGTGCCAGCAGCCCCCGGACAGGGAGGACCGGGGAGCTGTTTTTT.

The rearrangement links TRBV28 to TRBJ1-2; D ambiguous. The CDR3 loop spans 13 amino acids. Trimming took 3 bases from V and 8 from J, leaving 13 bases between them. Per germline, CDR1 MDHEN and CDR2 SYDVKM. The chain's CDR3 is CASSFGFPGGYTF. In nucleotides, the CDR3 is TGTGCCAGCAGTTTCGGATTTCCAGGAGGCTACACCTTC.

This chain joins TRBV19 and TRBJ2-7; the D gene is possibly TRBD1 (7 bases). The V gene's germline CDR1 is LNHDA and CDR2 SQIVND (reference sequence). This CDR3 has 16 amino acids. Trimming cost V 8 bases and J 4 bases, with 24 bases left between them. The CDR3 sequence: CASAGGLWETGYEQYF. Written as DNA, the CDR3 is TGTGCCAGTGCAGGGGGGCTGTGGGAAACTGGATACGAGCAGTACTTC.

The V call is TRBV5-1, the J call TRBJ2-1; the D is unclear. The V end lost 4 bases, the J end lost 0 bases, and 11 bases lay between the germline ends. Germline CDR1 reads SGHRS; CDR2 reads YFSETQ. The CDR3 is 15 amino acids. CDR3 bases: TGCGCCAGCAGCCTTGCGTTTAGCTCCTACAATGAGCAGTTCTTC. Translating it yields CASSLAFSSYNEQFF.